This T cell receptor (beta chain) was profiled in a study of T cells after yellow fever vaccination. The table lists this clonotype with many counts. Its antigen is as yet unknown. For TCR, cDNA came from 5'RACE template switching, which added a universal primer site and UMIs. TCRdb analysed the 5' RACE reads with MiXCR anew, one entry per CDR3 protein. The sample holds 120,000 to 150,000 distinct CDR3 sequences; around 7.7% are singletons and the top ten take approximately 0.67%. Trimming removed 5 bases from V and 3 bases from J; junction bases left unmatched: 3. In germline, CDR1 is SGHVS, CDR2 FNYEAQ. This CDR3 is 13 amino acids long. Study-wide findings and caveats: Compared with primary, the secondary response was weaker and peaked at day 5, not 15.

The clonotype originates from a man aged 30-40 years who received the YFV17D yellow fever vaccine. Material: CD4+ T cells sorted from PBMCs, obtained 5 days after the yellow fever booster vaccination. This chain links TRBV7-6 with TRBJ2-7; TRBD1 matches 8 bases. The DNA of the CDR3 is TGTGCCAGCAGCCGACAGGGGTACTACGAGCAGTACTTC. Translating it yields CASSRQGYYEQYF.